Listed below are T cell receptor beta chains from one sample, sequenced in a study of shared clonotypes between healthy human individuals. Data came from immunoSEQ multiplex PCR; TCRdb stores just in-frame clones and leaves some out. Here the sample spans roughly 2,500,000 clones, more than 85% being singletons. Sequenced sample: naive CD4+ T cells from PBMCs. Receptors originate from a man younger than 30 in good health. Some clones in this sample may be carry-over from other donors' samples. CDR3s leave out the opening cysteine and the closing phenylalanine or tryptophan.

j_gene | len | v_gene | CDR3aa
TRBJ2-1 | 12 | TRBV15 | ATSSRTPYNEQF
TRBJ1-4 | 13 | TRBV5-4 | ASSLWGASGEKLF
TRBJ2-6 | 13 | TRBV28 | ASSLFFSGANVLT
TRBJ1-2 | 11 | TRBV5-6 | ASSLRTGPGYT
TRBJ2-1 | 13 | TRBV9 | ASSGGPPAYNEQF
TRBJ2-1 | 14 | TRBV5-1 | ASSLVLAHSYNEQF
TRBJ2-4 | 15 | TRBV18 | ASSSRGSGSSENIQY
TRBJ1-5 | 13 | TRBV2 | ASSESGQGWQPQH
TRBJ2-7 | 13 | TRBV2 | ASSEGPSRGGEQY
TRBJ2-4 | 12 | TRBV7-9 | ASSLEGSKNIQY
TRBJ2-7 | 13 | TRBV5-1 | ASSLEPGGSYEQY
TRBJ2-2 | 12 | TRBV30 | AWTRGPAPGELF